This T cell receptor beta chain was sequenced during a study of T cells after yellow fever vaccination. The length of the CDR3 is 15 residues. Germline-derived CDR1 and CDR2 are SGHRS and YFSETQ. Losses at the gene ends were 3 bases for V and 6 bases for J; bases not matched to a gene: 2. The 5'RACE template-switching step produced TCR cDNA and added a universal primer site and UMIs. TCRdb re-called the 5' RACE reads with MiXCR, one entry per CDR3 protein. The profile shows hundreds of thousands of distinct CDR3 sequences, roughly 14% of them singletons. This clonotype was counted many times. Sequencing used PBMCs, obtained on the day of the yellow fever booster vaccination. J is TRBJ2-1 and V is TRBV5-1; 14 bases fit TRBD2. The source is a man aged 30 to 39 who received the YFV17D yellow fever vaccine. CDR3 protein: CASSSGTSGSNEQFF. CDR3 sequence (DNA): TGCGCCAGCAGCTCCGGGACTAGCGGGAGCAATGAGCAGTTCTTC.